The 25 T cell receptor beta chains below all came from one sample that was sequenced in a study of blood T cell repertoires in COVID-19. Repertoires were generated with immunoSEQ multiplex PCR, while TCRdb's copy carries only in-frame clones and drops some. Of about 130,000 clones in the sample, roughly 80% are singletons; the top ten hold roughly 9.2%. The sequenced material came from PBMCs or T cells enriched from blood (not recorded which). The origin of the receptors is a man in his forties or fifties who had recovered from COVID-19.

This CDR3 is CASSQNTGGTRDTQYF. For the CDR3, the DNA is TGTGCCAGCAGCCAAAACACAGGGGGCACGCGAGATACGCAGTATTTT. V is TRBV3-1 (or the pseudogene TRBV3-2) and J is TRBJ2-3, with 9 bases identical to TRBD1. Germline CDR1 is LGHDT and CDR2 is YNNKEL (reference sequence). The CDR3 has 16 residues. The V segment lost 2 bases and the J segment 5 bases; nucleotides outside the gene matches: 8.

The chain carries TRBV4-3 and TRBJ1-2; D uncertain. The CDR3 covers 16 residues. In germline, CDR1 is LGHNA, CDR2 YSLEER. Trimming took 0 bases from V and 4 from J, leaving 15 bases between them. This CDR3 reads CASSQDRAGRSYGYTF. The CDR3 DNA is TGCGCCAGCAGCCAAGATCGCGCGGGGAGGTCCTATGGCTACACCTTC.

In nucleotides, the CDR3 is TGTGCCAGCAGCCTAACAGGGGACTATGGCTACACCTTC. Protein product: CASSLTGDYGYTF. This chain connects TRBV12-3 or TRBV12-4 to TRBJ1-2; 7 positions agree with TRBD1. Unmatched junction bases numbered 4, after V lost 6 bases and J lost 3 bases. CDR3 length: 13 residues.

This chain uses TRBV5-1 with TRBJ2-3, with D maybe TRBD2 (6 bases). Germline V lookup: CDR1 SGHRS, CDR2 YFSETQ. The CDR3 runs to 17 residues. Trimming pared 1 base from V and 3 bases from J, leaving 18 bases between. The DNA of the CDR3 is TGCGCCAGCAGCTTGCTAGCGCAGGGCCTGTCGACAGATACGCAGTATTTT. The encoded protein is CASSLLAQGLSTDTQYF.

The chain combines TRBV5-4 with TRBJ2-3, with D perhaps matching TRBD2 (5 bases). This CDR3 region has 15 residues. Trimming took off 0 bases at V and 0 bases at J, with 8 bases between the two ends. Germline CDR1 and CDR2: SGHNT and YYREEE (reference sequence). CDR3 residues: CASSLGSASTDTQYF. In DNA form, the CDR3 reads TGTGCCAGCAGCTTGGGTAGCGCGAGCACAGATACGCAGTATTTT.

The chain couples TRBV9 to TRBJ1-6; D not certain. The V and J ends lost 0 bases and 0 bases respectively, with 4 bases between them. The CDR3 is 15 amino acids. The germline V gene encodes CDR1 SGDLS and CDR2 YYNGEE. CDR3 region: CASSVDNSYNSPLHF. The CDR3 region has the DNA TGTGCCAGCAGCGTAGACAACTCCTATAATTCACCCCTCCACTTT.

The rearrangement links TRBV6-1 to TRBJ1-1; no firm D call. CDR3 length equals 12 residues. Germline V lookup: CDR1 MNHNS, CDR2 SASEGT. V lost 1 base, J lost 7 bases, and 7 bases lay in between. CDR3 amino acids: CASSEGLREAFF. CDR3 coding DNA: TGTGCCAGCAGTGAAGGTCTCCGTGAAGCTTTCTTT.

The chain recombines TRBV7-2 with TRBJ1-2; TRBD1 aligns across 10 bases. Germline V lookup: CDR1 SGHTA, CDR2 FQGNSA. CDR3 length: 16 residues. The V segment lost 3 bases and the J segment 3 bases; nucleotides outside the gene matches: 7. The chain's CDR3 is CASSLTPGQGHYGYTF. CDR3 in DNA: TGTGCCAGCAGCTTGACACCGGGACAGGGGCACTATGGCTACACCTTC.

This clone was detected only once. The chain uses TRBV14 and TRBJ2-7; D might be TRBD2 (6 bases). The CDR3 is made up of 17 amino acids. CDR1 is SGHDN, CDR2 FVKESK, per germline. Trimming cost V 2 bases and J 7 bases, with 24 bases left between them. The CDR3 is CASSQSSPIGTAWEQYF. CDR3 nucleotides: TGTGCCAGCAGCCAATCAAGCCCAATTGGGACTGCTTGGGAGCAGTACTTC. Full variable domain (rest looked up from reference TRBV14 and TRBJ2-7): EAGVTQFPSHSVIEKGQTVTLRCDPISGHDNLYWYRRVMGKEIKFLLHFVKESKQDESGMPNNRFLAERTGGTYSTLKVQPAELEDSGVYFCASSQSSPIGTAWEQYFGPGTRLTVT.

The chain employs TRBV7-3 and TRBJ2-1; tentative D call: TRBD1 (5 bases). Germline V gene sequence: CDR1 SGHTA, CDR2 FQGTGA. Between the trimmed V and J ends, which lost 0 bases and 5 bases, there was a span of 11 bases. CDR3 length equals 15 residues. The CDR3 loop reads CASSLTGPSHNEQFF. Written as DNA, the CDR3 is TGTGCCAGCAGCTTAACGGGGCCCAGCCACAATGAGCAGTTCTTC.

The rearrangement uses TRBV6-5 and TRBJ1-5, with D possibly being TRBD1 (6 bases). This CDR3 contains 13 residues. The germline V gene encodes CDR1 MNHEY and CDR2 SVGAGI. Trimming removed 5 bases from V and 2 bases from J, with 7 bases in between. The CDR3 reads CASSKGGNQPQHF. In nucleotides, the CDR3 is TGTGCCAGCAGTAAGGGGGGCAATCAGCCCCAGCATTTT.

On this clone itself: A junction boundary mismatches the germline segment, possibly from a read error. J is TRBJ2-5 and V is TRBV7-7; 7 bases align to TRBD2. Germline lookup yields CDR1 SSHAT and CDR2 FNYEAQ (reference sequence). The CDR3 runs 15 residues. The CDR3 DNA is TGTGCTAGCAGCTTAGGTAGAGGGGAGGGAGAGACCCAGTACTTC. Translating gives CASSLGRGEGETQYF.

The chain links TRBV4-3 to TRBJ2-1; TRBD2 matches 11 bases. Germline V gives CDR1 LGHNA, CDR2 YSLEER. The ends lost 0 bases at V and 9 bases at J; junction bases unmatched: 7. The CDR3 length is 16 residues. The CDR3 DNA reads TGCGCCAGCAGCCAAGATGCTAGCGGGGGGTTCGGTGAGCAGTTCTTC. It encodes CASSQDASGGFGEQFF.

The rearrangement links TRBV12-5 to TRBJ1-4; 9 bases align to TRBD1. The CDR3 has 15 residues. CDR1 and CDR2 from the germline V gene are LGHNT and FRNRAP. V lost 3 bases and J lost 8; bases outside the gene matches: 7. The CDR3 sequence is CASGLSDRGGEKLFF. The CDR3 region has the DNA TGTGCTAGTGGTTTATCGGACAGGGGTGGAGAAAAACTGTTTTTT.

The chain carries TRBV5-1 and TRBJ1-6; TRBD1 matches 10 bases. This CDR3 region has 15 residues. Germline V CDR1 and CDR2: SGHRS, YFSETQ. Losses at the gene ends were 1 base for V and 10 bases for J; bases not matched to a gene: 5. CDR3 sequence: CASSLNGQGESPLHF. CDR3 in DNA: TGCGCCAGCAGCTTGAACGGACAGGGGGAATCACCCCTCCACTTT.

V gene TRBV18 combines with J gene TRBJ1-1, with a tentative D call TRBD1 (5 bases). Deletions cut 2 bases from V and 3 bases from J, with 10 bases between. The germline V gene has CDR1 KGHSH and CDR2 LQKENI. The CDR3 is 14 amino acids. In nucleotides, the CDR3 is TGTGCCAGCTCACCAACCAGGGAGGACACTGAAGCTTTCTTT. It translates to CASSPTREDTEAFF.

The rearrangement uses TRBV19 and TRBJ2-1; 10 positions agree with TRBD2. The CDR3 has 15 residues. CDR1 is LNHDA and CDR2 is SQIVND in the germline V gene (reference sequence). V shed 3 bases and J 7 bases; nucleotides not matched to a gene: 6. The CDR3 is CASSIERGGRNEQFF. In nucleotides, the CDR3 is TGTGCCAGTAGTATCGAGCGGGGGGGCCGAAATGAGCAGTTCTTC. Combining the CDR3 with reference TRBV19 and TRBJ2-1 gives the whole variable domain DGGITQSPKYLFRKEGQNVTLSCEQNLNHDAMYWYRQDPGQGLRLIYYSQIVNDFQKGDIAEGYSVSREKKESFPLTVTSAQKNPTAFYLCASSIERGGRNEQFFGPGTRLTVL.

The CDR3 bases are TGTGCCAGTAGTAGGAGGGGGGGCGCGTGGAGCAATCAGCCCCAGCATTTT. This encodes CASSRRGGAWSNQPQHF. The rearrangement joins TRBV19 to TRBJ1-5, with D possibly matching TRBD1 (6 bases). The V end lost 4 bases, the J end lost 1 base, and 17 bases lay between the germline ends. The CDR3 has 17 residues. Germline lookup yields CDR1 LNHDA and CDR2 SQIVND (reference sequence). The full variable domain, completed using reference TRBV19 and TRBJ1-5, is DGGITQSPKYLFRKEGQNVTLSCEQNLNHDAMYWYRQDPGQGLRLIYYSQIVNDFQKGDIAEGYSVSREKKESFPLTVTSAQKNPTAFYLCASSRRGGAWSNQPQHFGDGTRLSIL.

This sequence joins TRBV29-1 and TRBJ1-2, with TRBD1 identical over 9 bases. This CDR3 is built from 13 residues. The V and J ends lost 6 bases and 8 bases, in that order; junction bases with no gene match: 10. From germline, CDR1 is SQVTM and CDR2 ANQGSEA. The CDR3 is CSVGTGSFVGYTF. Here the CDR3 DNA reads TGCAGCGTCGGGACAGGGAGTTTCGTGGGCTACACCTTC.

This clone was counted once. This chain links TRBV18 with TRBJ1-1; 7 nucleotides match TRBD1. V gave up 3 bases and J gave up 5 bases; unmatched junction bases: 9. The germline CDR1 and CDR2 sequences are KGHSH and LQKENI. CDR3 length: 15 residues. CDR3 protein: CASSPATGAYTEAFF. CDR3 nucleotide sequence: TGTGCCAGCTCACCCGCAACAGGGGCGTATACTGAAGCTTTCTTT.

The chain is built from TRBV28 and TRBJ1-2; D perhaps matches TRBD1 (5 bases). The V gene lost 2 bases and the J gene lost 5 bases, with 15 bases spanning the gap. The CDR3 loop spans 15 amino acids. Germline assignment: CDR1 MDHEN and CDR2 SYDVKM. CDR3 nucleotides: TGTGCCAGCAGTTTAGGTACAGGAAGGTCTTATGGCTACACCTTC. Amino acid sequence: CASSLGTGRSYGYTF.

The chain couples TRBV24-1 to TRBJ2-3; 7 bases match TRBD1. V lost 4 bases and J lost 3; bases outside the gene matches: 9. The germline V gene has CDR1 KGHDR and CDR2 SFDVKD. The CDR3 has 16 amino acids. CDR3 DNA: TGTGCCACCAGTGACCCGACAGGGCTCGGGACAGATACGCAGTATTTT. This sequence encodes CATSDPTGLGTDTQYF.

The chain has TRBV10-3 and TRBJ1-1; D perhaps matches TRBD1 (6 bases). Germline CDR1 ENHRY, CDR2 SYGVKD. V was pared by 11 bases and J by 7 bases, with 14 bases between. The CDR3 consists of 11 residues. CDR3 sequence (DNA): TGTGCCGCCTCAGGGGAGAATGAAGCTTTCTTT. Amino acid sequence: CAASGENEAFF.

This clone occurred once. This CDR3 reads CASSLESGGNNEQFF. The CDR3 nucleotides read TGTGCCAGCAGCTTAGAATCCGGGGGGAACAATGAGCAGTTCTTC. The chain uses TRBV11-2 and TRBJ2-1, with TRBD2 identical over 7 bases. The germline V gene has CDR1 SGHAT and CDR2 FQNNGV. The CDR3 extends over 15 amino acids. The V gene end was trimmed by 0 bases and the J gene end by 5 bases; junction bases not matched to a gene: 4.

In its sample, this clone was seen once. The chain combines TRBV11-2 with TRBJ1-2; unclear D gene. Germline V CDR1 and CDR2: SGHAT, FQNNGV. The CDR3 runs 11 residues. Deletions cut 5 bases from V and 8 bases from J, with 9 bases between. This CDR3 is CASSPLRGYTF. CDR3 sequence (DNA): TGTGCCAGCAGCCCCCTCCGGGGCTACACCTTC. The full variable domain, completed using reference TRBV11-2 and TRBJ1-2, is EAGVAQSPRYKIIEKRQSVAFWCNPISGHATLYWYQQILGQGPKLLIQFQNNGVVDDSQLPKDRFSAERLKGVDSTLKIQPAKLEDSAVYLCASSPLRGYTFGSGTRLTVV.